One sample yielded the 25 T cell receptor beta chains listed below, sequenced in a study of T cell responses to AZD1222 COVID-19 vaccine. The method was immunoSEQ multiplex PCR; TCRdb's version includes in-frame clones alone and lacks a portion of them. The table shows over 150,000 clones, with around 88% occurring only once. Here the sequenced sample was peripheral blood, taken 28 days after the second AZD1222 dose. The receptors come from an adult who received the AZD1222 COVID-19 vaccine.

The chain combines TRBV10-3 with TRBJ1-2, with D unresolved. Per the germline V gene, CDR1 is ENHRY and CDR2 is SYGVKD. Between the trimmed V and J ends, which lost 3 bases and 6 bases, there was a span of 14 bases. The CDR3 is 14 residues long. CDR3 sequence reads: CAISDLAGSNGYTF. CDR3 bases: TGTGCCATCAGTGACCTCGCAGGTTCTAATGGCTACACCTTC.

This chain links TRBV10-1 with TRBJ1-5, with 10 nucleotides matching TRBD1. Per germline, CDR1 WNHNN and CDR2 SYGVQD (reference sequence). The CDR3 runs to 18 residues. Trimming removed 10 bases from V and 7 bases from J; junction bases left unmatched: 22. CDR3 sequence: CAILMGRPGQGFRQPQHF. CDR3 nucleotide sequence: TGCGCCATCCTGATGGGAAGACCGGGACAGGGGTTCAGGCAGCCCCAGCATTTT.

The chain employs TRBV2 and TRBJ1-2; D perhaps matches TRBD1 (5 bases). CDR1 is SNHLY and CDR2 is FYNNEI in the germline V gene. The V gene lost 6 bases and the J gene lost 7 bases, with 18 bases spanning the gap. CDR3 size: 14 residues. In DNA, the CDR3 is TGTGCCAGCAGACCGTGGGCGGGGCTTGGTGGCTACACCTTC. Protein product: CASRPWAGLGGYTF.

The chain combines TRBV2 with TRBJ1-1, with D unresolved. Trimming stripped 2 bases from V and 6 bases from J, with 7 bases between. CDR3 length: 12 amino acids. CDR1 is SNHLY and CDR2 is FYNNEI in the germline V gene. CDR3 DNA: TGTGCCAGCAGTGAACAGAGGTCTGAAGCTTTCTTT. It translates to CASSEQRSEAFF.

This clone was seen only once. V and J are TRBV27 and TRBJ2-7; tentatively, D is TRBD1 (6 bases). V lost 2 bases to trimming and J lost 0 bases, with 11 bases between them. Germline assignment: CDR1 MNHEY and CDR2 SMNVEV (reference sequence). The CDR3 has 15 residues. The CDR3 bases are TGTGCCAGCAGTTTAAGGGGGACGGCCTCCTACGAGCAGTACTTC. Translating it yields CASSLRGTASYEQYF.

This rearrangement joins TRBV5-4 to TRBJ1-1, with 8 nucleotides matching TRBD1. Germline CDR1 SGHNT, CDR2 YYREEE (reference sequence). This CDR3 contains 14 residues. The J segment lost 6 bases and the V segment lost 2 bases, leaving 6 bases of the junction unmatched. CDR3 bases: TGTGCCAGCAGCTTATCAGGGGGCCGATCTGAAGCTTTCTTT. Amino acids: CASSLSGGRSEAFF.

The rearrangement links TRBV2 to TRBJ1-2; D is unresolved. Trimming left V 5 bases short and J 6 bases short, with 13 bases between. Per germline, CDR1 SNHLY and CDR2 FYNNEI. The CDR3 is 13 residues long. The CDR3 reads CASSTLRRDGYTF. CDR3 DNA sequence: TGTGCCAGCAGTACACTTCGGCGAGATGGCTACACCTTC.

The table lists this clone with a few counts. The chain couples TRBV6-2 or TRBV6-3 to TRBJ2-7, with TRBD2 as a possible D gene (6 bases). The CDR3 contains 15 residues. Per the germline V gene, CDR1 is MNHEY and CDR2 is SVGEGT. The germline V and J ends were trimmed by 6 bases and 1 base, with 16 bases remaining between them. CDR3 DNA: TGTGCCAGCAGCCTGGCGGAGGCGGGGTCCTACGAGCAGTACTTC. Translated: CASSLAEAGSYEQYF.

The V call is TRBV5-4, the J call TRBJ1-2; D unclear. Germline V lookup: CDR1 SGHNT, CDR2 YYREEE (reference sequence). The CDR3 is 15 amino acids. The germline V and J ends were trimmed by 6 bases and 4 bases, with 19 bases remaining between them. The CDR3 DNA reads as TGTGCCAGCACCACGAATTGGGGTTCCTCCTATGGCTACACCTTC. Translated: CASTTNWGSSYGYTF.

V and J are TRBV9 and TRBJ2-3; no firm D call. Germline CDR1 and CDR2: SGDLS and YYNGEE. The germline V and J ends were trimmed by 0 bases and 0 bases, with 11 bases remaining between them. The CDR3 is made up of 16 amino acids. The CDR3 nucleotides read TGTGCCAGCAGCGTAGGGGCGGACCATAGCACAGATACGCAGTATTTT. Its translation is CASSVGADHSTDTQYF.

The chain recombines TRBV6-5 with TRBJ1-5; D call uncertain. The CDR3 is 14 residues long. V lost 6 bases, J lost 6 bases, and 15 bases lay in between. From germline, CDR1 is MNHEY and CDR2 SVGAGI. Here the CDR3 reads CASSDGRGSQPQHF. CDR3 DNA: TGTGCCAGCAGCGACGGACGGGGAAGTCAGCCCCAGCATTTT.

This chain joins TRBV5-6 and TRBJ1-5; D perhaps matches TRBD1 (6 bases). The CDR3 loop spans 16 amino acids. The ends were cut back, 0 bases at V and 0 bases at J, with 10 bases in the middle. Looked up from germline, CDR1 is SGHDT and CDR2 is YYEEEE. The CDR3 sequence is CASSLGTALSNQPQHF. CDR3 in DNA: TGTGCCAGCAGCTTGGGGACAGCCCTTAGCAATCAGCCCCAGCATTTT.

This clone was found once. The chain is built from TRBV11-2 and TRBJ1-6, with a possible D match to TRBD1 (6 bases). The germline CDR1 and CDR2 sequences are SGHAT and FQNNGV. Trimming cost V 10 bases and J 10 bases, with 26 bases left between them. CDR3 length equals 16 residues. CDR3 in amino acids: CATTPLGGRRGSPLHF. DNA of the CDR3: TGTGCCACGACCCCCTTGGGGGGGCGACGGGGGTCACCCCTCCACTTT.

This chain links TRBV19 with TRBJ2-5; TRBD1 matches 8 bases. Germline V CDR1 and CDR2: LNHDA, SQIVND (reference sequence). This CDR3 spans 15 amino acids. The J segment lost 5 bases and the V segment lost 3 bases, leaving 8 bases of the junction unmatched. The DNA for the CDR3 is TGTGCCAGTAGTATCGGGACAGGTCAAGGGGAGACCCAGTACTTC. This sequence encodes CASSIGTGQGETQYF.

The chain is built from TRBV5-1 and TRBJ1-1; D perhaps matches TRBD1 (6 bases). Germline V gene sequence: CDR1 SGHRS, CDR2 YFSETQ. The CDR3 has 15 amino acids. The V and J ends lost 7 bases and 6 bases respectively, with 22 bases between them. CDR3: CASGRSGGGRAEAFF. As DNA, the CDR3 is TGCGCCAGCGGGAGAAGCGGGGGCGGACGGGCTGAAGCTTTCTTT.

This chain links TRBV3-1 (or the pseudogene TRBV3-2) with TRBJ1-4, with TRBD1 identical over 8 bases. Germline CDR1 LGHDT, CDR2 YNNKEL (reference sequence). After removal of 4 bases from V and 8 bases from J, the junction contained 6 bases not matched to a gene. This CDR3 has 14 amino acids. The CDR3 reads CASSLQGGKEKLFF. The CDR3, as DNA: TGTGCCAGCAGCCTACAGGGGGGTAAGGAAAAACTGTTTTTT.

This chain connects TRBV2 to TRBJ1-2; weak D call: TRBD1 (5 bases). V gave up 3 bases and J gave up 8 bases, with 19 bases separating them. Germline CDR1 and CDR2: SNHLY and FYNNEI. The CDR3 is 15 amino acids. The CDR3 DNA sequence: TGTGCCAGCAGTGAGACCCGCCGGGGGACTAGGGGCTACACCTTC. This encodes CASSETRRGTRGYTF.

The gene calls are TRBV5-1 and TRBJ2-1, with 9 positions matching TRBD2. V shed 5 bases, J shed 4 bases, and the junction held 10 bases outside the gene matches. The CDR3 is 16 residues long. Germline V gene lookup returns CDR1 SGHRS and CDR2 YFSETQ. This chain's CDR3 is CASRNLAGTLYNEQFF. The CDR3 region has the DNA TGCGCCAGCAGAAATCTAGCGGGGACCCTGTACAATGAGCAGTTCTTC.

CDR3 loop: CAHPPLTGNPNTEAFF. DNA of the CDR3: TGTGCCCACCCCCCTCTAACAGGGAATCCGAACACTGAAGCTTTCTTT. The rearrangement joins TRBV21-1 to TRBJ1-1; the table gives TRBD1 as D, unverified against the DNA. TRBV21-1 is a pseudogene. CDR3 length: 16 amino acids.

The genes are TRBV19 and TRBJ1-2; maybe TRBD1 (6 bases). The germline V and J ends were trimmed by 3 bases and 6 bases, with 14 bases remaining between them. Germline values: CDR1 LNHDA, CDR2 SQIVND (reference sequence). The CDR3 extends over 14 amino acids. CDR3 in DNA: TGTGCCAGTAGTATGGGGGGCCTCCCGAATGGCTACACCTTC. Its translation: CASSMGGLPNGYTF.

The genes are TRBV3-1 (or the pseudogene TRBV3-2) and TRBJ1-3, with TRBD1 identical over 9 bases. Trimming at V came to 5 bases and at J to 2 bases, leaving 10 bases not matched to a gene. Germline V gene lookup returns CDR1 LGHDT and CDR2 YNNKEL (reference sequence). The CDR3 runs 17 residues. CDR3 sequence (DNA): TGTGCCAGCAGCAGAACCCCGGGACAGGGTGCTGGAAACACCATATATTTT. This gives the protein CASSRTPGQGAGNTIYF.

Comments on this clone: Germline and junction disagree at one end, which may indicate a read error. This chain joins TRBV2 and TRBJ1-2; D is perhaps TRBD1 (6 bases). Germline V CDR1 and CDR2: SNHLY, FYNNEI. This CDR3 contains 13 residues. The CDR3 region is CASGDRRKHGYTF. In nucleotides, the CDR3 is TGTGCCAGCGGTGACAGGCGGAAGCATGGCTACACCTTC.

This chain connects TRBV27 to TRBJ2-7; perhaps TRBD1 as D (5 bases). The CDR3 length is 13 residues. In germline, CDR1 is MNHEY, CDR2 SMNVEV (reference sequence). V was clipped by 6 bases and J by 0 bases, with 9 bases between them. CDR3 coding DNA: TGTGCCAGCAGCAGACAGACCTCCTACGAGCAGTACTTC. Translation gives CASSRQTSYEQYF.

This rearrangement joins TRBV7-7 to TRBJ2-3, with 14 bases fitting TRBD2. The CDR3 runs to 17 residues. The ends lost 5 bases at V and 6 bases at J; junction bases unmatched: 10. Germline CDR1 is SSHAT and CDR2 is FNYEAQ (reference sequence). The CDR3 DNA sequence: TGTGCCAGCAGCCCCGGGACTAGCGGGGGTTTAGTGGATACGCAGTATTTT. Encoded protein: CASSPGTSGGLVDTQYF.

This rearrangement joins TRBV3-1 (or the pseudogene TRBV3-2) to TRBJ1-2; a possible D gene is TRBD1 (5 bases). The germline V and J ends were trimmed by 5 bases and 4 bases, with 11 bases remaining between them. Looked up from germline, CDR1 is LGHDT and CDR2 is YNNKEL (reference sequence). The CDR3 length is 13 residues. Here the CDR3 reads CASSSGTIYGYTF. The CDR3 nucleotides are TGTGCCAGCAGCTCCGGGACCATCTATGGCTACACCTTC.